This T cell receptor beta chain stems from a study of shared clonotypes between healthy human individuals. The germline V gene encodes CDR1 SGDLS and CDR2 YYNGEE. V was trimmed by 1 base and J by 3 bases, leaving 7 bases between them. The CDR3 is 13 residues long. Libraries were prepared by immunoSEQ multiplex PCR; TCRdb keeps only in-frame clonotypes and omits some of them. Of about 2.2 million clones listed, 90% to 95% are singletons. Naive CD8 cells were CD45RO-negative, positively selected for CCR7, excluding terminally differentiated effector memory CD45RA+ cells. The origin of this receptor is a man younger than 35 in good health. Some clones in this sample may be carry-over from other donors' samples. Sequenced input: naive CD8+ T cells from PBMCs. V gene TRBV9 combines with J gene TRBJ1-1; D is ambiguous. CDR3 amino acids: CASSVNGDTEAFF. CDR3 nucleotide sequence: TGTGCCAGCAGCGTAAACGGGGACACTGAAGCTTTCTTT. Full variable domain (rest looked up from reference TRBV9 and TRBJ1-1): DSGVTQTPKHLITATGQRVTLRCSPRSGDLSVYWYQQSLDQGLQFLIQYYNGEERAKGNILERFSAQQFPDLHSELNLSSLELGDSALYFCASSVNGDTEAFFGQGTRLTVV.